The 18 T cell receptor beta chains below all came from one sample that was sequenced in a study of blood T cell repertoires in COVID-19. The table came from immunoSEQ multiplex PCR; TCRdb's copy has only in-frame clones and leaves some out. Counted here are about 170,000 clones, approximately 85% occurring once; the ten biggest clones make up less than 9%. The sequenced sample consisted of peripheral blood. These receptors were collected from a man in his forties who had recovered from COVID-19.

This chain links TRBV12-5 with TRBJ2-5; TRBD2 aligns across 8 bases. V shed 8 bases, J shed 5 bases, and the junction held 16 bases outside the gene matches. The length of the CDR3 is 16 residues. Germline V gives CDR1 LGHNT, CDR2 FRNRAP. The DNA of the CDR3 is TGTGCTAGTCTACCCCCACAATCGGGAGGGTGGGAGACCCAGTACTTC. It encodes CASLPPQSGGWETQYF.

This clone has a count of ten or more. This specimen includes other DNA sequences encoding the same CDR3. The chain joins TRBV6-5 to TRBJ1-5; maybe TRBD1 (5 bases). Germline CDR1 is MNHEY and CDR2 is SVGAGI. The ends were cut back, 6 bases at V and 4 bases at J, with 13 bases in the middle. CDR3 length: 14 amino acids. The CDR3 spells CASRRTGRNQPQHF. CDR3 nucleotides: TGTGCCAGCAGACGCACAGGAAGGAATCAGCCCCAGCATTTT.

The V and J genes are TRBV9 and TRBJ1-1; D is unresolved. Germline V CDR1 and CDR2: SGDLS, YYNGEE. CDR3 length: 13 amino acids. The V and J ends lost 3 bases and 1 base respectively, with 7 bases between them. CDR3 sequence reads: CASSEAPNTEAFF. CDR3 in DNA: TGTGCCAGCAGCGAAGCTCCGAACACTGAAGCTTTCTTT.

About this clone: A read error is possible here, since a much larger clone lies one base away. This sample includes further DNA sequences coding for the same CDR3. The CDR3 nucleotides are TGTGCCAGCAGTGGGACTAGCGGCACAGATACGCAGTATTTT. Its protein product is CASSGTSGTDTQYF. V gene TRBV6-4 combines with J gene TRBJ2-3; 9 positions match TRBD2. Germline CDR1 reads MRHNA; CDR2 reads SNTAGT. This CDR3 contains 14 residues. The ends lost 4 bases at V and 1 base at J; junction bases unmatched: 0.

The chain couples TRBV7-2 to TRBJ2-5; 8 bases agree with TRBD2. J lost 4 bases, V lost 2 bases, and 6 bases had no gene match. CDR3 length: 15 amino acids. Germline V gene data show CDR1 as SGHTA and CDR2 as FQGNSA. DNA for the CDR3: TGTGCCAGCAGCTTAAGACTAGCGAAGGCAGAGACCCAGTACTTC. Translation: CASSLRLAKAETQYF.

The gene calls are TRBV10-3 and TRBJ2-7; D gene unclear. V lost 7 bases, J lost 11 bases, and 15 bases lay in between. This CDR3 spans 11 amino acids. The germline V gene has CDR1 ENHRY and CDR2 SYGVKD. CDR3 amino acids: CAIKSQNLEYF. For the CDR3, the DNA is TGTGCCATCAAAAGTCAAAACTTGGAGTACTTC.

V is TRBV7-9 and J is TRBJ2-2; D may be TRBD2 (6 bases). CDR3 length equals 15 residues. Trimming took off 3 bases at V and 7 bases at J, with 15 bases between the two ends. Germline V gives CDR1 SEHNR, CDR2 FQNEAQ (reference sequence). The CDR3: CASSFRLEGIGELFF. In DNA, the CDR3 is TGTGCCAGCAGCTTCCGATTGGAGGGGATCGGGGAGCTGTTTTTT.

J is TRBJ2-2 and V is TRBV29-1, with 7 positions matching TRBD1. Germline trimming cut 8 bases from V and 7 bases from J; bases unmatched to any gene: 7. This CDR3 is built from 12 residues. Germline CDR1 SQVTM, CDR2 ANQGSEA. As DNA, the CDR3 is TGCAGCATCAGGACAGGTCGCGGGGAGCTGTTTTTT. Translating it yields CSIRTGRGELFF.

The chain joins TRBV28 to TRBJ2-3, with 9 bases lining up with TRBD2. Germline V gene sequence: CDR1 MDHEN, CDR2 SYDVKM. The CDR3 has 14 residues. The V and J ends lost 3 bases and 6 bases, in that order; junction bases with no gene match: 4. The CDR3: CASSLREGRDTQYF. As DNA, the CDR3 is TGTGCCAGCAGTTTGCGGGAGGGAAGGGATACGCAGTATTTT. Variable domain in full (rest from reference TRBV28 and TRBJ2-3): DVKVTQSSRYLVKRTGEKVFLECVQDMDHENMFWYRQDPGLGLRLIYFSYDVKMKEKGDIPEGYSVSREKKERFSLILESASTNQTSMYLCASSLREGRDTQYFGPGTRLTVL.

This chain connects TRBV11-1 to TRBJ2-5; the D gene is possibly TRBD2 (5 bases). This CDR3 has 16 residues. Between the trimmed V and J ends, which lost 2 bases and 1 base, there was a span of 14 bases. Germline CDR1 is SGHAT and CDR2 is FQDESV (reference sequence). The CDR3 sequence is CASSLFGRARQETQYF. DNA for the CDR3: TGTGCCAGCAGCTTATTTGGGCGGGCCCGCCAAGAGACCCAGTACTTC.

The V gene is TRBV5-5, the J gene TRBJ1-1; unclear D gene. The CDR3 runs 14 residues. Trimming removed 0 bases from V and 1 base from J, with 7 bases in between. CDR1 SGHKS and CDR2 YYEKEE come from the germline V gene (reference sequence). The chain's CDR3 is CASSLAGRNTEAFF. For the CDR3, the DNA is TGTGCCAGCAGCTTGGCCGGTAGGAACACTGAAGCTTTCTTT.

V gene TRBV10-3 combines with J gene TRBJ2-2, with D tentatively TRBD1 (6 bases). V lost 4 bases and J 0 bases, leaving 9 bases between the germline ends. Germline V lookup: CDR1 ENHRY, CDR2 SYGVKD. The CDR3 is made up of 15 amino acids. The CDR3 reads CAISVEGANTGELFF. The DNA of the CDR3 is TGTGCCATCAGTGTAGAGGGGGCGAACACCGGGGAGCTGTTTTTT.

The chain has TRBV6-5 and TRBJ1-6; TRBD1 is a possible D gene (6 bases). Germline loops: CDR1 MNHEY, CDR2 SVGAGI. Trimming removed 3 bases from V and 7 bases from J, with 10 bases in between. The CDR3 loop spans 14 amino acids. CDR3 sequence (DNA): TGTGCCAGCAGTTATTCAGGGGAAAATTCACCCCTCCACTTT. Translating it yields CASSYSGENSPLHF.

The chain joins TRBV9 to TRBJ2-1; D not resolved. CDR1 is SGDLS and CDR2 is YYNGEE in the germline V gene. Trimming removed 4 bases from V and 7 bases from J, with 12 bases in between. The CDR3 covers 13 residues. CDR3 in amino acids: CASSFGPRNEQFF. DNA of the CDR3: TGTGCCAGCAGCTTCGGCCCGAGGAATGAGCAGTTCTTC.

The chain uses TRBV29-1 and TRBJ2-7; tentatively, D is TRBD1 (6 bases). V lost 5 bases and J 2 bases, leaving 13 bases between the germline ends. The CDR3 has 13 residues. Germline V gene lookup returns CDR1 SQVTM and CDR2 ANQGSEA. This CDR3 is CSVLTGHTYEQYF. CDR3 sequence (DNA): TGCAGCGTTTTGACGGGACACACCTACGAGCAGTACTTC.

The V call is TRBV28, the J call TRBJ1-2; D is perhaps TRBD1 (6 bases). The CDR3 loop spans 12 amino acids. V shed 11 bases and J shed 5 bases, with 15 bases lying between them. The germline V gene has CDR1 MDHEN and CDR2 SYDVKM. The CDR3 DNA reads as TGTGCCGCGGGGGACATAATTTATGGCTACACCTTC. Translating it yields CAAGDIIYGYTF.

This clone has just one count. Here the CDR3 DNA reads TGTGCCAGCAGCGCCGGGACAGGCAATTCACCCCTCCACTTT. It is translated as CASSAGTGNSPLHF. This sequence joins TRBV7-9 and TRBJ1-6, with TRBD1 matching over 8 bases. The germline V gene encodes CDR1 SEHNR and CDR2 FQNEAQ (reference sequence). The trim removed 5 bases at V and 7 bases at J, leaving 4 bases unmatched. This CDR3 is 14 amino acids long.

The chain joins TRBV18 to TRBJ2-5; D not resolved. The germline V gene encodes CDR1 KGHSH and CDR2 LQKENI. CDR3 length: 13 residues. V was shortened by 1 base and J by 3 bases, with 6 bases between the two germline ends. The CDR3 loop is CASSPRAKETQYF. DNA for the CDR3: TGTGCCAGCTCACCACGGGCCAAAGAGACCCAGTACTTC.